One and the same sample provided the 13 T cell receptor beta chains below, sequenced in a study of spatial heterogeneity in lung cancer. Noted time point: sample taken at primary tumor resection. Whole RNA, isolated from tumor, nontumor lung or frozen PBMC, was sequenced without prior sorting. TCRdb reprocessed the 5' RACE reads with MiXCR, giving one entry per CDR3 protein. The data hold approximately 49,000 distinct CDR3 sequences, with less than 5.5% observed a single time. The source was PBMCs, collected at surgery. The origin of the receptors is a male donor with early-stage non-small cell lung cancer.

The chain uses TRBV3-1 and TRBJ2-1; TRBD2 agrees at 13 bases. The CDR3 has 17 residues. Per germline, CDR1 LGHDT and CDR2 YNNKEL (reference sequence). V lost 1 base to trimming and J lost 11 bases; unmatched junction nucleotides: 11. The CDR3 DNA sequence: TGTGCCAGCAGCCAAGTGACTAGCGGGAGGCTAACAATGAAGCAGTTCTTC. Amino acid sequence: CASSQVTSGRLTMKQFF.

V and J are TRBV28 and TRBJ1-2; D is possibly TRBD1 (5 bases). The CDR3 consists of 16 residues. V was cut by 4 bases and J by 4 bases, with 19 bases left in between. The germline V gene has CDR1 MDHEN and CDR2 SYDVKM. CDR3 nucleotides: TGTGCCAGCAGTTCTCGGGACCTCTCCCACCTCTATGGCTACACCTTC. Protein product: CASSSRDLSHLYGYTF.

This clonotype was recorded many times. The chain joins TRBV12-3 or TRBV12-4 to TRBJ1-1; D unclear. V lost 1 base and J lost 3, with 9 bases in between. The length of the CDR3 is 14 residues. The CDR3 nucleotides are TGTGCCAGCAGTTTAGACCCAGCGGACACTGAAGCTTTCTTT. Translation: CASSLDPADTEAFF.

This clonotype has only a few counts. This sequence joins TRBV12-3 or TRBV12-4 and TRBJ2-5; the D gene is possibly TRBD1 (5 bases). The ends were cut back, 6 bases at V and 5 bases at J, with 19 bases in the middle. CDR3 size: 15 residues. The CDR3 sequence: CASSLSRRAGETQYF. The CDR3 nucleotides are TGTGCCAGCAGCCTCTCAAGAAGGGCAGGGGAGACCCAGTACTTC.

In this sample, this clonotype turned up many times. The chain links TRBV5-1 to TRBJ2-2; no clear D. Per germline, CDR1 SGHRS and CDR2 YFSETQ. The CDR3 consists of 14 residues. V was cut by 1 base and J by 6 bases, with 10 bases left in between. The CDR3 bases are TGCGCCAGCAGCTTGATCGAAAGGGCCGGGGAGCTGTTTTTT. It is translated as CASSLIERAGELFF.

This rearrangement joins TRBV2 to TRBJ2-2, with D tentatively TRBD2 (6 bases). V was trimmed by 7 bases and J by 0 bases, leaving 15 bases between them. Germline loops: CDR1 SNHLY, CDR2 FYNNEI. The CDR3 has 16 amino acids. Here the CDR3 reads CASTRDLFANTGELFF. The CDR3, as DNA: TGTGCCAGCACTCGGGACTTGTTCGCGAACACCGGGGAGCTGTTTTTT.

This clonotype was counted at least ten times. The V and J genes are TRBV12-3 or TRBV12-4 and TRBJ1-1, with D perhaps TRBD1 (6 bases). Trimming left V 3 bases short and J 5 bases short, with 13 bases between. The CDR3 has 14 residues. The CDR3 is CASSLAGAVTEAFF. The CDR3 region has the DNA TGTGCCAGCAGTTTGGCAGGGGCTGTGACTGAAGCTTTCTTT.

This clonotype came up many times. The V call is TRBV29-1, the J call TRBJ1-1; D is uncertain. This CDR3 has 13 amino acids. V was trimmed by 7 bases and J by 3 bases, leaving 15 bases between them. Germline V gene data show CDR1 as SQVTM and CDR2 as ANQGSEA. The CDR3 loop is CSAVSQAYTEAFF. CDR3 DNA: TGCAGCGCCGTGTCCCAGGCCTACACTGAAGCTTTCTTT. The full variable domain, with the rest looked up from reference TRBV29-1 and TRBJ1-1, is SAVISQKPSRDICQRGTSLTIQCQVDSQVTMMFWYRQQPGQSLTLIATANQGSEATYESGFVIDKFPISRPNLTFSTLTVSNMSPEDSSIYLCSAVSQAYTEAFFGQGTRLTVV.

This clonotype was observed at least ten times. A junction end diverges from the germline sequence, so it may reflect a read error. CDR3 DNA: TGTGCCAGCAGCCAAGATAGCCATCAGCCCCAGCATTTT. Translation gives CASSQDSHQPQHF. The V call is TRBV4-2, the J call TRBJ1-5; D is undetermined. CDR3 length: 13 residues. Germline V lookup: CDR1 LGHNA, CDR2 YNFKEQ.

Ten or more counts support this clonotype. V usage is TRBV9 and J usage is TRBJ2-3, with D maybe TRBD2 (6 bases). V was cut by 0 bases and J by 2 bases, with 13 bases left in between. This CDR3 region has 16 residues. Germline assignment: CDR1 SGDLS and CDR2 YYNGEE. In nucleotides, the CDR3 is TGTGCCAGCAGCGTAGCTACGGGGGAGTCCACAGATACGCAGTATTTT. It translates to CASSVATGESTDTQYF. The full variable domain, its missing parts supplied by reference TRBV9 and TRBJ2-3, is DSGVTQTPKHLITATGQRVTLRCSPRSGDLSVYWYQQSLDQGLQFLIQYYNGEERAKGNILERFSAQQFPDLHSELNLSSLELGDSALYFCASSVATGESTDTQYFGPGTRLTVL.

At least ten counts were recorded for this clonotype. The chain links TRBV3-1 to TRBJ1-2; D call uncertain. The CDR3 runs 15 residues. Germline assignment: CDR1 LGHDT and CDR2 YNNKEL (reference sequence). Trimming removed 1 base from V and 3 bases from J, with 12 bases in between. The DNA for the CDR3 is TGTGCCAGCAGCCAAGTGCATAGCCCGTACTATGGCTACACCTTC. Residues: CASSQVHSPYYGYTF.

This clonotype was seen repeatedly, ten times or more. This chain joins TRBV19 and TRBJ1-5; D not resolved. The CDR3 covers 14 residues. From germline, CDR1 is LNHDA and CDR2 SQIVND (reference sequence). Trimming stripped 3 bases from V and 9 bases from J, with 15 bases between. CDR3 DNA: TGTGCCAGTAGTATCCTCGGGGTCGCGGGGCCCCAGCATTTT. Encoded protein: CASSILGVAGPQHF.

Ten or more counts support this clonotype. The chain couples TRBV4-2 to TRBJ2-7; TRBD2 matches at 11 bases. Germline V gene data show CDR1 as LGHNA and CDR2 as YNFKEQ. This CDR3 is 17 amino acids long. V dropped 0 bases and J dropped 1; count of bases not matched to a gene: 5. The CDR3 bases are TGTGCCAGCAGCCAAGACGATACTAGCGGGAGTTCCTACGAGCAGTACTTC. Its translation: CASSQDDTSGSSYEQYF.